This entry lists 9 T cell receptor beta chains sequenced from one sample in a study of CD8 T cells in Susac syndrome. The RNA input was roughly 0.5 to 1 ug, and it was reverse transcribed with random hexamers. TCRdb re-called the immunoSEQ multiplex PCR reads through MiXCR, storing one row per CDR3 protein. The sample consists of 70,000 to 95,000 distinct CDR3 sequences, 90% to 95% of them appearing once. Sequencing used CD8+ T cells from PBMCs. These receptors all come from a human donor with Susac syndrome.

The chain is built from TRBV12-3 or TRBV12-4 and TRBJ2-7; D call uncertain. V gave up 6 bases and J gave up 2 bases, with 11 bases separating them. This CDR3 has 13 amino acids. The DNA of the CDR3 is TGTGCCAGCAGCCATTCAGAGACCTACGAGCAGTACTTC. Translation gives CASSHSETYEQYF.

V gene TRBV6-5 combines with J gene TRBJ1-2; unclear D gene. The CDR3 is 14 amino acids. Trimming removed 6 bases at V and 2 bases at J, with 13 bases between. The germline V gene encodes CDR1 MNHEY and CDR2 SVGAGI. CDR3 nucleotide sequence: TGTGCCAGCAGCCCATTTCAACCAAACTATGGCTACACCTTC. Its protein product is CASSPFQPNYGYTF.

This rearrangement joins TRBV20-1 to TRBJ2-1; TRBD2 aligns across 10 bases. V gave up 5 bases and J gave up 4 bases; unmatched junction bases: 8. Germline CDR1 is DFQATT and CDR2 is SNEGSKA (reference sequence). CDR3 length: 15 residues. Here the CDR3 DNA reads TGCAGTGCTTTCCTACTAGCGGGACCTTACAATGAGCAGTTCTTC. Amino acids: CSAFLLAGPYNEQFF.

V and J are TRBV6-2 or TRBV6-3 and TRBJ2-1; 7 positions match TRBD2. V dropped 8 bases and J dropped 0; count of bases not matched to a gene: 7. Germline V gives CDR1 MNHEY, CDR2 SVGEGT. The CDR3 contains 15 residues. The CDR3 region is CASWEASGSYNEQFF. CDR3 in DNA: TGTGCCAGCTGGGAGGCTAGCGGCTCCTACAATGAGCAGTTCTTC.

This clonotype appeared once. The chain has TRBV7-9 and TRBJ1-2; TRBD1 agrees at 7 bases. This CDR3 has 14 amino acids. Germline V CDR1 and CDR2: SEHNR, FQNEAQ (reference sequence). The trim removed 4 bases at V and 6 bases at J, leaving 8 bases unmatched. The CDR3 DNA sequence: TGTGCCAGCAGCTCTCCGACAGGGAAGGATGGCTACACCTTC. It encodes CASSSPTGKDGYTF.

V is TRBV29-1 and J is TRBJ2-7; D perhaps matches TRBD2 (6 bases). V dropped 3 bases and J dropped 4 bases, with 10 bases sitting between them. In germline, CDR1 is SQVTM, CDR2 ANQGSEA. The CDR3 sequence is 12 residues long. CDR3 nucleotide sequence: TGCAGCGTTGAGGCAGGGAGGTACGAGCAGTACTTC. Its translation: CSVEAGRYEQYF.

The V gene is TRBV27, the J gene TRBJ2-1; D gene uncertain. Per the germline V gene, CDR1 is MNHEY and CDR2 is SMNVEV (reference sequence). The CDR3 runs 13 residues. Trimming cost V 3 bases and J 7 bases, with 10 bases left between them. In nucleotides, the CDR3 is TGTGCCAGCAGTTTGTCACTTCTGAATGAGCAGTTCTTC. Protein sequence: CASSLSLLNEQFF.

This rearrangement joins TRBV24-1 to TRBJ2-5, with 14 positions matching TRBD2. J was trimmed by 4 bases and V by 4 bases; bases with no gene match: 4. The germline V gene has CDR1 KGHDR and CDR2 SFDVKD. This CDR3 is built from 16 residues. The CDR3 region is CATSDPGLAGGETQYF. The CDR3 DNA sequence: TGTGCCACCAGTGACCCCGGACTAGCGGGAGGAGAGACCCAGTACTTC.

In this sample, this clonotype turned up once. The rearrangement links TRBV4-1 to TRBJ2-1; D unresolved. The germline gives CDR1 MGHRA, CDR2 YSYEKL. V lost 1 base to trimming and J lost 4 bases, with 8 bases between them. This CDR3 region has 14 residues. The CDR3 sequence is CASSQVADYNEQFF. The DNA for the CDR3 is TGCGCCAGCAGCCAAGTTGCAGATTACAATGAGCAGTTCTTC.